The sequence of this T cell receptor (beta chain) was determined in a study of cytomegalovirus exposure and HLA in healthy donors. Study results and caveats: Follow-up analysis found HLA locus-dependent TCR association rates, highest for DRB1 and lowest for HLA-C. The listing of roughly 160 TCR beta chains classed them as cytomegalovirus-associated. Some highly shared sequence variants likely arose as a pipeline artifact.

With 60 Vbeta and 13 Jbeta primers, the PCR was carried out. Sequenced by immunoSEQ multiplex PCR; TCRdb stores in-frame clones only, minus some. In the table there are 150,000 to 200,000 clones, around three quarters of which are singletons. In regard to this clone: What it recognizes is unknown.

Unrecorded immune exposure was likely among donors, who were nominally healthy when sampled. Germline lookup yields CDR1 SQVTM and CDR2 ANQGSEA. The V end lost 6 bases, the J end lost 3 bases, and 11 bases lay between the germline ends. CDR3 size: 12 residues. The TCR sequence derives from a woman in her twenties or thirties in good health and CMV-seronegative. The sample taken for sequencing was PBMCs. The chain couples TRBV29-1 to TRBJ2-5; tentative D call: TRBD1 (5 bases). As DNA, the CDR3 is TGCAGCGTCGCACAGGATAAAGAGACCCAGTACTTC. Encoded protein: CSVAQDKETQYF.